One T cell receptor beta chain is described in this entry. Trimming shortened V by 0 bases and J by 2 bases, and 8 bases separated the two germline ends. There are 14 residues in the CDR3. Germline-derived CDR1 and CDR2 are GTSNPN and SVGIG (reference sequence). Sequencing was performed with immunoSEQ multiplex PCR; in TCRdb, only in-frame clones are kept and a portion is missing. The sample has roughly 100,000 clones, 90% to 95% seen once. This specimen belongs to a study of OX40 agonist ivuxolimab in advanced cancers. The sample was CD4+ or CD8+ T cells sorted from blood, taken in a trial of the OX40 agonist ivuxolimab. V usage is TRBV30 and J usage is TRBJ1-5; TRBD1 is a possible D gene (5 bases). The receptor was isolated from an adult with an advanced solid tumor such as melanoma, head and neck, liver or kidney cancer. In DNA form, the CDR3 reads TGTGCCTGGAGTGTAGGGACTGGCAATCAGCCCCAGCATTTT. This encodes CAWSVGTGNQPQHF.